Sequencing of this T cell receptor (beta chain) was carried out in a study of blood T cell repertoires in COVID-19. Data came from immunoSEQ multiplex PCR; TCRdb stores just in-frame clones and leaves some out. The sample has around 230,000 clones, approximately 75% seen once. The CDR3 consists of 12 residues. With 3 bases removed from V and 9 bases from J, the gap between germline ends came to 10 bases. The germline CDR1 and CDR2 sequences are KGHDR and SFDVKD. The TCR originated in a middle-aged man who had recovered from COVID-19. The rearrangement uses TRBV24-1 and TRBJ2-5, with a possible D match to TRBD2 (5 bases). Sequenced sample: PBMCs or T cells enriched from blood (not recorded which). The DNA for the CDR3 is TGTGCCACCAGTGATCCCCCCGGGGCCCAGTACTTC. Its translation: CATSDPPGAQYF.